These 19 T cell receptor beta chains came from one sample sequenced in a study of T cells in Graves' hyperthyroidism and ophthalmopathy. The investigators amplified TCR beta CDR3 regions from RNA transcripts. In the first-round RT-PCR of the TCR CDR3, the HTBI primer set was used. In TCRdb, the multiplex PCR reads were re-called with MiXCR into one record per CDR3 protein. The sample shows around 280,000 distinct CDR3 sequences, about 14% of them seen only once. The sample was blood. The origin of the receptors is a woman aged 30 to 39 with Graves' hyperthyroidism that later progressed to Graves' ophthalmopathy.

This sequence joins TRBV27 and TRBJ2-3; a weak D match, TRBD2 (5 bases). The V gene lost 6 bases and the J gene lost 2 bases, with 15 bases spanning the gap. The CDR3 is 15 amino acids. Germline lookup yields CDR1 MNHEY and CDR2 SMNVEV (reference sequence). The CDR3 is CASREAGLSTDTQYF. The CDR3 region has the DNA TGTGCCAGCAGGGAGGCTGGGCTATCCACAGATACGCAGTATTTT.

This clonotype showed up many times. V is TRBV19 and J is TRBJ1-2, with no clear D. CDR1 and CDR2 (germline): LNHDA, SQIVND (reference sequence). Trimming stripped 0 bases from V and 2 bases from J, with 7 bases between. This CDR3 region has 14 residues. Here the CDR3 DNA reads TGTGCCAGTAGTATAGATGGAGGCAACTATGGCTACACCTTC. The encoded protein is CASSIDGGNYGYTF.

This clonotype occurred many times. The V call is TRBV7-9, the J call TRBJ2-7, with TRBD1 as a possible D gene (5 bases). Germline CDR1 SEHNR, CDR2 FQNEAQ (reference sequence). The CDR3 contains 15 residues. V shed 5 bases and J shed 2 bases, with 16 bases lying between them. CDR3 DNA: TGTGCCAGCAGCCACGACAGTCACACAACCTACGAGCAGTACTTC. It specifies CASSHDSHTTYEQYF.

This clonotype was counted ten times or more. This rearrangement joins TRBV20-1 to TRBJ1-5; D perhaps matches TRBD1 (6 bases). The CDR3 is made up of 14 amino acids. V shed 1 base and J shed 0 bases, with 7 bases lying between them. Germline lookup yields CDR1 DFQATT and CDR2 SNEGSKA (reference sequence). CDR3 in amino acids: CSARAGDSNQPQHF. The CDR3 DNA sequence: TGCAGTGCTAGAGCAGGGGATAGCAATCAGCCCCAGCATTTT.

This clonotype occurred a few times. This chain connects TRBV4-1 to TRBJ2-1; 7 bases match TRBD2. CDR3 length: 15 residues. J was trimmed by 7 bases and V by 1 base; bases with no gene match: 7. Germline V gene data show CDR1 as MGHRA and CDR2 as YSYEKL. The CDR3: CASSQVAGVENEQFF. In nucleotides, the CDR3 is TGCGCCAGCAGCCAAGTTGCGGGAGTAGAGAATGAGCAGTTCTTC.

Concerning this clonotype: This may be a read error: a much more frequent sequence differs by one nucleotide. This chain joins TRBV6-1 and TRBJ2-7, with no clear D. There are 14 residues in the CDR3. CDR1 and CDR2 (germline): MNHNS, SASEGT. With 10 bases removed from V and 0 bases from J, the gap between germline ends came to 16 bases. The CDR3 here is CATEDPLSSYEQYF. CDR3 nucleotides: TGTGCCACCGAAGACCCCCTCAGCTCCTACGAGCAGTACTTC.

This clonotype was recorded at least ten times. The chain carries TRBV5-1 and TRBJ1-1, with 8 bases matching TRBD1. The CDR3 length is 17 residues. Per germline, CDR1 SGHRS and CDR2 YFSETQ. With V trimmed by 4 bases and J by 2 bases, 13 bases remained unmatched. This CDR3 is CASSARRSGQGNTEAFF. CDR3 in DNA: TGCGCCAGCAGCGCTCGACGCTCCGGACAGGGAAACACTGAAGCTTTCTTT.

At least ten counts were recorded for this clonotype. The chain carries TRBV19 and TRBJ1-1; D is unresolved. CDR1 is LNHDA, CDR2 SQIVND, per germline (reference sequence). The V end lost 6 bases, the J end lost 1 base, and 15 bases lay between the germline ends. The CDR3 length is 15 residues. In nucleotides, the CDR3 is TGTGCCAGTAGCATGGGCCTTTGGGAGAACACTGAAGCTTTCTTT. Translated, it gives CASSMGLWENTEAFF.

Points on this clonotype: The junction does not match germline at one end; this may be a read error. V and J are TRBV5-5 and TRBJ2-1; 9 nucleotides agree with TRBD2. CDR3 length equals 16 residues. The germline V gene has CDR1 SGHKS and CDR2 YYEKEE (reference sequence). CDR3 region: CASSPRGGTGSNEQFF. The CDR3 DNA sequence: TGCGCCAGCAGCCCGCGGGGGGGGACCGGGAGCAATGAGCAGTTCTTC. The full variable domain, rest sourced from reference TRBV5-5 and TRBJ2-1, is DAGVTQSPTHLIKTRGQQVTLRCSPISGHKSVSWYQQVLGQGPQFIFQYYEKEERGRGNFPDRFSARQFPNYSSELNVNALLLGDSALYLCASSPRGGTGSNEQFFGPGTRLTVL.

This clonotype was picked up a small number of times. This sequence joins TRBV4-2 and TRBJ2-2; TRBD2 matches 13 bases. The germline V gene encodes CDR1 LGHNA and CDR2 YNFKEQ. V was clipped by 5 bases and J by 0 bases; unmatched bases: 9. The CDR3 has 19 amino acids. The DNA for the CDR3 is TGTGCCAGCAGCGGGCGAACTAGCGGGAGGGCGACGAACACCGGGGAGCTGTTTTTT. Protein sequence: CASSGRTSGRATNTGELFF.

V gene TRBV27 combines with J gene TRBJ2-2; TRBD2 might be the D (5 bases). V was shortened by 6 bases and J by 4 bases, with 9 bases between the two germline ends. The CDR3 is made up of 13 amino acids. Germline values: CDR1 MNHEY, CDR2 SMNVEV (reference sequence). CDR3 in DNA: TGTGCCAGCAGACTGAGCGGCACCGGGGAGCTGTTTTTT. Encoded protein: CASRLSGTGELFF.

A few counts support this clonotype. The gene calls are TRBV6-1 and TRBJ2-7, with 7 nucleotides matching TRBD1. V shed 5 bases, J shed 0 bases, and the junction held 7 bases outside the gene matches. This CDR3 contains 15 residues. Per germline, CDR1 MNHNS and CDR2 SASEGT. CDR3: CASSNYRDSSYEQYF. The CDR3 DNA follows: TGTGCCAGCAGTAACTACCGGGACAGCTCCTACGAGCAGTACTTC.

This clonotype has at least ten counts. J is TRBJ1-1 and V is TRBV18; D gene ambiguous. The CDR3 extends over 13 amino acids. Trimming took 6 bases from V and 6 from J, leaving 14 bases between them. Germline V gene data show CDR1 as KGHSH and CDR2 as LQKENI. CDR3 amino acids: CASSSNNPAEAFF. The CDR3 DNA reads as TGTGCCAGCTCCTCAAATAACCCCGCTGAAGCTTTCTTT.

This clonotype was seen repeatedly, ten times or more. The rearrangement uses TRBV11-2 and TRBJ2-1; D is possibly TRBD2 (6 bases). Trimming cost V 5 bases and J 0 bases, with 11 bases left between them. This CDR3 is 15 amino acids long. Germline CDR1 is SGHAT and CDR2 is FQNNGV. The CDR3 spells CASSAPSDSYNEQFF. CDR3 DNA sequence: TGTGCCAGCAGCGCGCCTAGCGACTCCTACAATGAGCAGTTCTTC.

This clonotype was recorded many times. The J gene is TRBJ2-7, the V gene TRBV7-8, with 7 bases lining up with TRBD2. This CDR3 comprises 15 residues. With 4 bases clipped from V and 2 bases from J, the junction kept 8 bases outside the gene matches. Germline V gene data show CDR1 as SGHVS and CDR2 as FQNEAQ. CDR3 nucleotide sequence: TGTGCCAGCAGCTCGCGGGGGACTTATACCTACGAGCAGTACTTC. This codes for CASSSRGTYTYEQYF.

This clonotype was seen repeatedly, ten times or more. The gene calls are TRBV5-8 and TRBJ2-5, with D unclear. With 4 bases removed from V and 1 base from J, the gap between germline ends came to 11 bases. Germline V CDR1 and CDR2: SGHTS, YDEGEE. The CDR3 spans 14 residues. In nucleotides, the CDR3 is TGTGCCAGCAGCAAAAACTGGGGCCAAGAGACCCAGTACTTC. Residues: CASSKNWGQETQYF.

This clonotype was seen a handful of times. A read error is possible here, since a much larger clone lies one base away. CDR3 DNA sequence: TGTGCCAGCAGCCCCAGACTAGCCCAAGAGACCCAGTGCTTC. Amino acids: CASSPRLAQETQCF. The genes are TRBV7-9 and TRBJ2-5, with 7 bases aligning to TRBD2. The CDR3 extends over 14 amino acids. Germline values: CDR1 SEHNR, CDR2 FQNEAQ (reference sequence).

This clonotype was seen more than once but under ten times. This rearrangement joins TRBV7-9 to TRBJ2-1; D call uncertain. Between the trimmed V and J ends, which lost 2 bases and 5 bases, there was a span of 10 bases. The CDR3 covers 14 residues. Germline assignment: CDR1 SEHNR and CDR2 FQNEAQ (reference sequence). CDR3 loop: CASSLLLEDNEQFF. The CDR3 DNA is TGTGCCAGCAGCTTACTGCTGGAAGACAATGAGCAGTTCTTC.

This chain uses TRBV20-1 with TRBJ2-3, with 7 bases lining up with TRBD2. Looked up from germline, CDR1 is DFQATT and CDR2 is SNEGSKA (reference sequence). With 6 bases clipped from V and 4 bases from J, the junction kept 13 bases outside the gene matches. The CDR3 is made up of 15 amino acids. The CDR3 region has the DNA TGCAGTGCGTTAAAAGGGCTAGCGGCCCCAGATACGCAGTATTTT. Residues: CSALKGLAAPDTQYF.